This T cell receptor beta chain was captured by sequencing in a study of siplizumab effects on memory and regulatory T cells. The CDR3 covers 16 residues. Per the germline V gene, CDR1 is MNHNS and CDR2 is SASEGT. V was clipped by 4 bases and J by 9 bases; unmatched bases: 13. Data came from immunoSEQ multiplex PCR; TCRdb stores just in-frame clones and leaves some out. This table holds approximately 94,000 clones, 94% found once. The sample was non-Treg CD4+ T cells sorted from blood. V usage is TRBV6-1 and J usage is TRBJ1-5; 9 nucleotides align to TRBD1. This TCR was sampled from a human donor in good health. The CDR3 nucleotides are TGTGCCAGCAGTGGCGGGACAGGGAATCGGGCCTCGCCCCAGCATTTT. The encoded protein is CASSGGTGNRASPQHF.